This T cell receptor (beta chain) is drawn from a study of blood T cell repertoires in COVID-19. Looking at the study overall: The United States, Italy and Spain supplied acute and convalescent COVID-19 samples. From T cells, B-cell-depleted T cells, or PBMCs came the material, which was cDNA or gDNA.

Germline V gives CDR1 SGHNT, CDR2 YYREEE (reference sequence). This CDR3 is built from 14 residues. Trimming shortened V by 7 bases and J by 0 bases, and 11 bases separated the two germline ends. As processed by the authors: Amplification of reference gene primers was used by the study to estimate nucleated cell counts. Sequencing was performed with immunoSEQ multiplex PCR; in TCRdb, only in-frame clones are kept and a portion is missing. V and J calls and clone size are given by that table; D and trimming were obtained from the DNA. The sample lists fewer than 250,000 clones, 82% seen once, with roughly 4.7% in the top ten.

This clonotype originated in a woman in her seventies with acute or convalescent COVID-19. V usage is TRBV5-4 and J usage is TRBJ2-1; the D gene is possibly TRBD1 (5 bases). The source material was peripheral blood. The CDR3 loop reads CASGAEPSYNEQFF. DNA for the CDR3: TGTGCCAGCGGGGCTGAACCCTCCTACAATGAGCAGTTCTTC.